Following are 8 T cell receptor beta chains from one sample sequenced in a study of T cell responses to AZD1222 COVID-19 vaccine. Produced via immunoSEQ multiplex PCR; TCRdb's table is partial and in-frame only. The sample lists about 150,000 clones, 80% to 95% occurring once. This material consisted of peripheral blood, taken on day 0 of AZD1222 vaccination. Receptors originate from an adult in good health.

This rearrangement joins TRBV7-2 to TRBJ2-1, with 7 bases fitting TRBD2. Germline CDR1 and CDR2: SGHTA and FQGNSA. V lost 3 bases to trimming and J lost 1 base; unmatched junction nucleotides: 12. The CDR3 runs 18 residues. The CDR3, as DNA: TGTGCCAGCAGCTTGCGACTCTCCCGGGGGGAGTCCTACAATGAGCAGTTCTTC. As protein: CASSLRLSRGESYNEQFF.

This chain joins TRBV11-1 and TRBJ1-2; D is possibly TRBD1 (6 bases). Germline values: CDR1 SGHAT, CDR2 FQDESV (reference sequence). V lost 0 bases, J lost 14 bases, and 13 bases lay in between. CDR3 length: 12 residues. CDR3 bases: TGTGCCAGCAGCTTAGCGGGGGCAGCCCAGACCTTC. As protein: CASSLAGAAQTF.

The rearrangement uses TRBV10-3 and TRBJ2-3, with TRBD2 matching 12 bases. CDR3 length: 16 amino acids. Germline values: CDR1 ENHRY, CDR2 SYGVKD. V lost 4 bases, J lost 3 bases, and 5 bases stayed unmatched. CDR3 nucleotides: TGTGCCATCAGTGTTATTGGACTAGCGGGGACAGATACGCAGTATTTT. Encoded protein: CAISVIGLAGTDTQYF.

The J gene is TRBJ1-1, the V gene TRBV29-1; D gene ambiguous. This CDR3 has 15 residues. Trimming took 2 bases from V and 0 from J, leaving 13 bases between them. Germline assignment: CDR1 SQVTM and CDR2 ANQGSEA. The CDR3 region is CSVERAGLLNTEAFF. CDR3 DNA: TGCAGCGTTGAAAGGGCTGGGCTTTTGAACACTGAAGCTTTCTTT.

The chain recombines TRBV5-4 with TRBJ2-7; D perhaps matches TRBD2 (5 bases). Germline V gene lookup returns CDR1 SGHNT and CDR2 YYREEE (reference sequence). Trimming cost V 4 bases and J 7 bases, with 15 bases left between them. The CDR3 is made up of 13 amino acids. DNA for the CDR3: TGTGCCAGCAGCCTGGACGCCCCGGGGGAGCAGTACTTC. This gives the protein CASSLDAPGEQYF.

The V gene is TRBV27, the J gene TRBJ2-7; maybe TRBD1 (6 bases). V gave up 2 bases and J gave up 7 bases, with 9 bases separating them. This CDR3 is 12 amino acids long. Germline V gives CDR1 MNHEY, CDR2 SMNVEV (reference sequence). The CDR3 region is CASSLTGLEQYF. For the CDR3, the DNA is TGTGCCAGCAGTTTAACAGGGCTGGAGCAGTACTTC.

The chain is built from TRBV13 and TRBJ1-3; D unresolved. The CDR3 covers 15 residues. V dropped 8 bases and J dropped 6 bases, with 20 bases sitting between them. CDR1 PRHDT and CDR2 FYEKMQ come from the germline V gene (reference sequence). CDR3 residues: CASHGRRELENTIYF. The DNA of the CDR3 is TGTGCCAGCCACGGTCGGCGCGAGTTGGAAAACACCATATATTTT.

The chain recombines TRBV4-3 with TRBJ1-6, with TRBD1 matching over 9 bases. J lost 15 bases, V lost 3 bases, and 9 bases had no gene match. The CDR3 consists of 14 residues. In germline, CDR1 is LGHNA, CDR2 YSLEER. Here the CDR3 DNA reads TGCGCCAGCAGCCAGGGACAGGGTCCTGGAGTCCTCCACTTT. This translates into CASSQGQGPGVLHF.